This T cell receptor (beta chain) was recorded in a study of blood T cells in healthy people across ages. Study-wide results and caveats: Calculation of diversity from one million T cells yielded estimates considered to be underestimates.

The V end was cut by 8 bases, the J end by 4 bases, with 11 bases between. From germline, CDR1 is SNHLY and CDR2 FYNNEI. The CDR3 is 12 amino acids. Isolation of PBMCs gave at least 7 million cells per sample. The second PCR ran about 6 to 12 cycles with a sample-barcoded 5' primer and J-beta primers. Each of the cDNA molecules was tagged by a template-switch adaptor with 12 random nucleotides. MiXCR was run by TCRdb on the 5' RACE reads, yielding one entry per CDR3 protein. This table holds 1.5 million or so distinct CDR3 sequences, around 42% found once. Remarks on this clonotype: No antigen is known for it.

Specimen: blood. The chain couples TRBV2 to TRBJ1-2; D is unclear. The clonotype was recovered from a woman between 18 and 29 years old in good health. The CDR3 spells CASGKGAYGYTF. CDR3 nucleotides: TGTGCCAGCGGAAAGGGAGCCTATGGCTACACCTTC.